The 9 T cell receptor beta chains in this list originate from one sample, sequenced in a study of spatial heterogeneity in lung cancer. Regarding time point: sample taken at primary tumor resection. TCRdb passed the 5' RACE reads through MiXCR, listing each CDR3 protein once. The sample includes about 2,700 distinct CDR3 sequences, 17% of them seen just once. Study-wide results and limits: The number of expanded tumor alpha and beta chains correlated with mutation number.

Antigens for these TCRs are unknown. This specimen was lung tumor tissue, taken at surgery. All receptors come from a male donor with early-stage non-small cell lung cancer.

The chain recombines TRBV7-9 with TRBJ1-4; D may be TRBD1 (6 bases). V lost 4 bases and J lost 8, with 17 bases in between. From germline, CDR1 is SEHNR and CDR2 FQNEAQ (reference sequence). The CDR3 is made up of 15 amino acids. In DNA, the CDR3 is TGTGCCAGCAGCTACACAGGGCTTGTTAGCGAAAAACTGTTTTTT. This gives the protein CASSYTGLVSEKLFF.

The CDR3 DNA sequence: TGTGCCAGCAGCTTCGACAAGAACACCGGGGAGCTGTTTTTT. Translating it yields CASSFDKNTGELFF. This chain uses TRBV5-4 with TRBJ2-2; D call uncertain. From germline, CDR1 is SGHNT and CDR2 YYREEE (reference sequence). With 2 bases removed from V and 1 base from J, the gap between germline ends came to 6 bases. This CDR3 has 14 amino acids.

By proportion, this clonotype is medium-sized (0.01 to 0.1%). The J gene is TRBJ1-3, the V gene TRBV6-5; no definite D call. Trimming took 7 bases from V and 0 from J, leaving 13 bases between them. The CDR3 runs to 15 residues. The germline gives CDR1 MNHEY, CDR2 SVGAGI. The DNA for the CDR3 is TGTGCCAGCAAAGTCAGCCTTTCCTCTGGAAACACCATATATTTT. Translation gives CASKVSLSSGNTIYF.

There are many counts of this clonotype. The rearrangement joins TRBV20-1 to TRBJ2-5; D assignment may be TRBD1 or TRBD2 (5 bases each). The germline V gene has CDR1 DFQATT and CDR2 SNEGSKA (reference sequence). Trimming removed 6 bases at V and 0 bases at J, with 11 bases between. The CDR3 has 13 amino acids. For the CDR3, the DNA is TGCAGTGCCCGGGGCAGGTACCAAGAGACCCAGTACTTC. It specifies CSARGRYQETQYF.

This clonotype was detected only a few times. This sequence joins TRBV5-1 and TRBJ2-3, with a weak D call TRBD2 (6 bases). The V and J ends lost 4 bases and 5 bases respectively, with 14 bases between them. The CDR3 totals 14 residues. The germline V gene encodes CDR1 SGHRS and CDR2 YFSETQ. The CDR3 coding sequence is TGCGCCAGCAGCGCCCGACTAGGGGTAGATACGCAGTATTTT. It translates to CASSARLGVDTQYF.

The chain joins TRBV18 to TRBJ1-2; D may be TRBD1 (6 bases). V lost 1 base, J lost 8 bases, and 14 bases lay in between. The CDR3 sequence is 14 residues long. Germline V gene lookup returns CDR1 KGHSH and CDR2 LQKENI. CDR3 amino acids: CASSPHPGVEGYTF. CDR3 bases: TGTGCCAGCTCACCACATCCAGGGGTGGAGGGCTACACCTTC.

In its sample, this clonotype is medium-sized. The chain has TRBV6-5 and TRBJ1-6, with no clear D. The V gene lost 6 bases and the J gene lost 9 bases, with 15 bases spanning the gap. In germline, CDR1 is MNHEY, CDR2 SVGAGI. This CDR3 contains 14 residues. The CDR3 region is CASSRVREGSPLHF. CDR3 bases: TGTGCCAGCAGCCGGGTCAGAGAAGGTTCACCCCTCCACTTT.

This clonotype came up many times. V gene TRBV10-3 combines with J gene TRBJ2-3, with a weak D call TRBD2 (6 bases). CDR3 length: 13 residues. V shed 7 bases and J shed 3 bases, with 11 bases lying between them. The germline CDR1 and CDR2 sequences are ENHRY and SYGVKD. CDR3 nucleotide sequence: TGTGCCATCACGGCGGAGGGTACAGATACGCAGTATTTT. Translated, it gives CAITAEGTDTQYF.

This clonotype counts as medium-sized. The rearrangement joins TRBV20-1 to TRBJ2-1; D possibly corresponds to TRBD2 (5 bases). CDR3 length: 16 amino acids. V was pared by 1 base and J by 0 bases, with 13 bases between. CDR1 is DFQATT and CDR2 is SNEGSKA in the germline V gene (reference sequence). CDR3 loop: CSARVPSGDSYNEQFF. In DNA, the CDR3 is TGCAGTGCTAGAGTCCCGAGCGGTGACTCCTACAATGAGCAGTTCTTC.